This entry features one TCR beta chain sequence. In its sample, this clonotype was seen a few times. Its binding antigen is unknown. Per-base qualities were not stored, and no clone one base away is much larger. This specimen comes from a study of blood T cells in healthy people across ages (dated by TCRdb to about 2015). A note on the overall study: In model experiments, template switching captured roughly one uniquely barcoded TCR beta cDNA molecule for every two T cells. To avoid experimental bias, donors of different ages were spread randomly across the sequencing lanes. Two additional independent replicas of 1 million unique cDNA reads from the same blood draw were analyzed for two donors (one aged 18 to 30 and one aged 80 or older). Using deep sequencing normalized with unique cDNA molecular identifiers, the study measured how TCR beta repertoire diversity changes with age. The donors were split into four age groups: young (average about 16 years), middle-aged (about 40), aged (approximately 60) and long-lived (approximately 89). Here is what the overall study found, with its caveats: Because donor CMV infection status was unknown, age-related changes in expanded clonotypes were potentially confounded. Compared with the aged group, more naive CD4+ T cells, fewer expanded clones and increased TCR diversity were shown by the long-lived group, suggesting age selection. Observed TCR beta diversity per million T cells fell roughly linearly with age, and a significant reduction was already apparent by age approximately 41. Estimates of total diversity based on one million sequenced T cells were considered lower bounds and underestimates. A strong correlation was found between observed TCR beta diversity and the percentage of naive T cells measured by flow cytometry. Bulk unsorted PBMC profiling prevented conclusive comparison of naive and antigen-experienced compartments.

The CDR3 runs 16 residues from the cysteine to the phenylalanine. Only the CDR3 region is kept as DNA, spanning 48 bases read in frame from base 1. Germline trimming amounts to 4 bases on V and 6 bases on J, with 12 as the count of junction bases outside the gene matches. Library prep was done by 5' RACE. Instrument on record: Illumina HiSeq 2500. The second PCR ran for about 6 to 11 cycles and used a J-beta primer mix along with a sample-barcoded 5' primer. A template-switch 5' adaptor carrying 12 random nucleotides introduced a unique molecular identifier onto each TCR beta cDNA molecule. At least 3 million CDR3-containing paired-end reads were obtained from each sample. All of the RNA was converted into first-strand cDNA using the Mint cDNA synthesis kit, with a TRBC-specific oligonucleotide serving as the primer. After uracil-DNA glycosylase treatment, a first 18-cycle PCR used universal primers M1SS and BC2_uni_R on all cDNA. For the original study's pipeline: For normalization, 1 million high-quality reads were randomly selected from each sample, with every read carrying a distinct molecular identifier. Instead of being binned into consensus sequences, reads that shared molecular identifiers were thrown out. CDR3 identification, clonotype clustering and error correction used MiTCR with a Q25 quality threshold and the strictest error-elimination algorithm. Lower-bound total TCR beta diversity was estimated with a nonparametric unseen species model using Euler transformation. The public reads were quality trimmed at Q25 with fastp and then assembled into clones with MiXCR by TCRdb, keeping productive beta chains. Each entry is one CDR3 protein sequence, shown with its most common DNA and genes. TCRdb assigned the V and J calls; the authors' analysis was not used. The sample contains about 1 million distinct CDR3 sequences, less than 50% of them found a single time. The leading ten clones occupy around 18% of the sample.

Systemically healthy Caucasian individuals from Russia, some 38 in total and aged roughly 6 to 90 years, were included as donors. Each donor gave about 9.7 milliliters of peripheral blood, drawn into EDTA-treated Vacutainer tubes. PBMCs were isolated by Ficoll-Paque density-gradient centrifugation, with at least 6.5 million obtained per sample. Total RNA, at least 6 micrograms per sample, was extracted from PBMCs with Trizol reagent. The percentages of naive CD45RAhigh/CD27high T cells were determined by flow cytometry on a PBMC aliquot from every donor. The source material was blood. This clonotype originated in a woman between 55 and 75 years old in good health. Here the chain combines TRBV12-3 or TRBV12-4 and TRBJ2-1, with TRBD2 matching 7 junction bases. The CDR3 reads as follows: CASSSGYSGPFNEQFF. DNA sequence: TGTGCCAGCAGTTCAGGATATAGCGGGCCTTTCAATGAGCAGTTCTTC.